The following is a T cell receptor beta chain sequence with its context. Antigen unknown. With 60 Vbeta and 13 Jbeta primers, the PCR was carried out. Profiled with immunoSEQ multiplex PCR; TCRdb holds only in-frame clones, not every one. The sample carries fewer than 110,000 clones, less than 85% recorded once. V lost 4 bases and J 3 bases, leaving 10 bases between the germline ends. The germline V gene encodes CDR1 SQVTM and CDR2 ANQGSEA. This CDR3 has 12 amino acids. The data were taken from a study of cytomegalovirus exposure and HLA in healthy donors. Regarding the study as a whole: In a later analysis, an Asian-associated ancestry cluster reportedly showed fewer N-insertions than the roughly 730-donor mean. Later work found that TCR association rates differed between HLA loci; DRB1 had the most and HLA-C the fewest.

The receptor was isolated from a middle-aged woman in good health and CMV-seropositive. The chain combines TRBV29-1 with TRBJ2-7; no clear D. The sequenced sample was PBMCs. CDR3 DNA sequence: TGCAGCGTTGCCAGACAAGACTACGAGCAGTACTTC. Its protein product is CSVARQDYEQYF.